The rows below give T cell receptor beta chains drawn from one sample of a study of response to subunit inactivated influenza vaccine. Via MiXCR, TCRdb re-called the RT-PCR reads, giving one row per CDR3 protein. The repertoire holds about 300,000 distinct CDR3 sequences, with roughly 22% as singletons. Source: PBMCs from blood, taken less than 22 months after vaccination. The receptors stem from a man aged 50-75 years who received an inactivated influenza vaccine. CDR3s include the opening cysteine and the closing phenylalanine or tryptophan. The order of the fields is D gene, V gene, clone size, J gene, CDR3 protein, CDR3 DNA. A D gene is named only where the DNA matches it firmly. Clone size, where shown, is once, few, many, or a class for clones that have expanded.

NA	TRBV5-1	NA	TRBJ2-2	CASSLATATNTGELFF	TGCGCCAGCAGCTTGGCTACAGCCACGAACACCGGGGAGCTGTTTTTT
NA	TRBV4-1	NA	TRBJ1-1	CASSPQITSAEALF	TGCGCCAGCAGCCCACAAATAACTAGCGCTGAAGCTCTCTTT
TRBD2	TRBV6-2/TRBV6-3	few	TRBJ2-7	CASSYSIGLAGGEQYF	TGTGCCAGCAGTTACTCCATCGGACTAGCGGGAGGCGAGCAGTACTTC
TRBD2	TRBV7-9	NA	TRBJ2-3	CASTLSGGLVSTDTQYF	TGTGCCAGCACCCTATCCGGCGGACTAGTGAGCACAGATACGCAGTATTTT
NA	TRBV18	NA	TRBJ1-6	CASSPGQKGDNSPLHF	TGTGCCAGCTCACCTGGACAAAAGGGGGATAATTCACCCCTCCACTTT
NA	TRBV7-2	few	TRBJ2-1	CASSIRLTSSYNEQFF	TGTGCCAGCAGCATTCGACTAACCAGCTCCTACAATGAGCAGTTCTTC
TRBD2	TRBV20-1	NA	TRBJ2-5	CSARVAGGLETQYF	TGCAGTGCTAGGGTAGCGGGGGGATTGGAGACCCAGTACTTC
NA	TRBV29-1	few	TRBJ1-1	CSVEVLGQNTEAFF	TGCAGCGTTGAGGTTCTGGGACAGAACACTGAAGCTTTCTTT
NA	TRBV4-2	NA	TRBJ2-2	CASSQALAGELFF	TGTGCCAGCAGCCAAGCCCTGGCCGGGGAGCTGTTTTTT
NA	TRBV12-3/TRBV12-4	NA	TRBJ1-2	CASSLPGLGYTF	TGTGCCAGCAGTTTACCGGGCCTTGGCTACACCTTC
NA	TRBV5-1	NA	TRBJ2-1	CASSLGALSYNEQFF	TGCGCCAGCAGCTTGGGCGCGCTCTCCTACAATGAGCAGTTCTTC
NA	TRBV7-2	NA	TRBJ1-4	CASSLARTAPRKLFF	TGTGCCAGCAGCTTAGCCCGGACAGCTCCGCGAAAACTGTTTTTT
NA	TRBV6-1	NA	TRBJ1-1	CASRGAPMNTEAFF	TGTGCCAGCAGGGGGGCCCCAATGAACACTGAAGCTTTCTTT
TRBD1	TRBV9	NA	TRBJ1-1	CASSGQGAMNTEAFF	TGTGCCAGCAGCGGACAGGGGGCCATGAACACTGAAGCTTTCTTT
NA	TRBV25-1	NA	TRBJ1-1	CASRMSGLNTEAFF	TGTGCCAGCAGGATGTCAGGCTTGAACACTGAAGCTTTCTTT
NA	TRBV9	few	TRBJ1-1	CASSPRGERHTEAFF	TGTGCCAGCAGCCCGCGGGGAGAAAGGCACACTGAAGCTTTCTTT
NA	TRBV9	NA	TRBJ2-1	CASSVALELYNEQFF	TGTGCCAGCAGCGTAGCACTAGAGCTCTACAATGAGCAGTTCTTC
NA	TRBV4-2	NA	TRBJ1-1	CASSQDRTSNTEAFF	TGTGCCAGCAGCCAGGATAGGACATCGAACACTGAAGCTTTCTTT
NA	TRBV7-9	once	TRBJ1-1	CASSLGDTKAFF	TGTGCCAGCAGCTTAGGGGACACTAAAGCTTTCTTT
NA	TRBV20-1	NA	TRBJ1-4	CSARNSRSEKLFF	TGCAGTGCTAGAAACTCAAGAAGTGAAAAACTGTTTTTT